The source of this TCR beta chain is a study of T cells in Graves' hyperthyroidism and ophthalmopathy (dated by TCRdb to between 2018 and 2021). In the study overall: Peripheral blood was collected at initial diagnosis, before any treatment. TCR V-J signatures able to tell the groups apart were searched for in a discovery cohort of 90 to 100 patients, of whom over 40 had Graves' ophthalmopathy and around 57 had stable Graves' hyperthyroidism. Whether ophthalmopathy could be predicted prospectively was tested in an independent validation cohort made up of fewer than 20 hyperthyroidism patients plus 17 patients who later progressed to ophthalmopathy. The 75 to 100 discovery patients were randomly split 7:3 into training and test sets. Thyroid tissue and blood T-cell repertoires from six Graves' hyperthyroidism patients were also compared in the study. Once sampling was done, hyperthyroidism patients were given methimazole at a starting dose of 30 mg daily, whereas ophthalmopathy patients were given high-dose intravenous methylprednisolone. According to the paper, TCR Vbeta CDR3 sequencing was carried out on 135 peripheral blood samples, which came from 40 to 45 ophthalmopathy, 75 or so hyperthyroidism and around 17 progressor patients. General findings and caveats noted by the study authors: Most expanded thyroid clonotypes (frequency above 0.001) were also detected in blood, suggesting blood repertoires may reflect thyroid immune responses. A model built on a 13 V-J signature distinguished ophthalmopathy from stable hyperthyroidism, reaching around 88% sensitivity and under 84% specificity in cross-validation and 80%/75% in testing. No statistical method was used to fix the sample size in advance, and group allocation was not hidden from the investigators. During validation, the model predicted progression to ophthalmopathy a median of approximately 6 months ahead of onset, with 70.59% sensitivity and around 72% specificity.

The CDR3 runs 14 amino acids, cysteine and phenylalanine included. The sequence is cut down to CDR3 DNA, 42 bases in frame from base 1. CDR1 MNHEY and CDR2 SMNVEV are derived from the germline V gene (reference sequence). V and J lose 3 bases and 15 bases, and a span of 21 bases separates them. Graves' hyperthyroidism was defined as stable when no progression to ophthalmopathy occurred over 18 months of follow-up. The hyperthyroidism patients were between 18 and 65 years old and newly diagnosed, with a disease duration of less than 2 months. Exclusion was applied to patients with uncontrolled infections, other autoimmune diseases, pregnancy or lactation. Clinical symptoms, serum thyroxine and TRAb, thyroid ultrasound, and orbital computed tomography formed the basis for the diagnoses. PBMCs were isolated from around 10 ml of fresh peripheral blood by Ficoll-Paque density gradient centrifugation. Total RNA was extracted with Trizol reagent, and quality was checked on an Agilent 2100 Bioanalyzer.

TCR beta CDR3 regions were amplified from RNA transcripts. The TCR CDR3 was subjected to a first round of RT-PCR using the HTBI primer set and the Qiagen OneStep RT-PCR kit. A second multiplex PCR round built the libraries, followed by size selection and purification. Sequencing of the libraries was done on an Illumina HiSeq2000 using paired-end 100 bp reads. As for the authors' bioinformatics: SOAPnuke was used to process the raw data, removing reads that contained adapters or uncalled bases, had a mean Phred below 15, or lacked an exact match to the constant primer or identifier. High-quality paired reads were merged using COPE v1.2.5, and each unique nucleotide sequence was defined as a clonotype. MiTCR v1.1 was used to align the clonotypes against IMGT TRBV, TRBD and TRBJ reference segments. The analysis was restricted to V-J combinations with a frequency above 0.0001, which together covered 99.2% of the repertoires. The TCS score was defined as the ratio of F50 (clonal expansion) to E x V (chaos), calculated using BLOSUM62-based TCRdist between CDR3 peptides within each V-J. Welch's t-statistics and random forest reduced just over 500 V-J features to 10 to 15, which were used in a naive Bayes classifier (R e1071). TCRdb took the public reads, trimmed them with fastp at Q25, ran MiXCR for clone calling and kept in-frame beta chains. Every distinct CDR3 protein forms one entry, paired with its most common genes and DNA. The V and J calls and clone size come from TCRdb's table, not from the authors' own analysis. The sample yields about 360,000 distinct CDR3 sequences; roughly 13% were counted once. The top ten clones comprise around a tenth of the sample.

This clonotype has only a few counts. Its antigen remains undetermined. Per-base qualities were not stored, and no clone one base away is much larger. This receptor was taken from a woman younger than 30 with Graves' hyperthyroidism. The sample was blood. The sequence is built from TRBV27 and TRBJ2-1; perhaps TRBD1 is the D gene, with 6 bases matching. The encoded CDR3 is CASSFKMGAAKRFF. The DNA sequence is TGTGCCAGCAGTTTCAAAATGGGGGCAGCAAAAAGGTTCTTC.